This record looks at one TCR beta chain sequence and its context. Its specificity is unknown. The data belong to a study of cytomegalovirus exposure and HLA in healthy donors. Both 60 Vbeta primers and 13 Jbeta primers went into the PCR. Some clones are missing from TCRdb's copy, which holds only in-frame ones; the method was immunoSEQ multiplex PCR. The table has 170,000 or so clones, over 65% seen once; the top ten hold 1.4% to 1.5%. V lost 1 base and J lost 9, with 10 bases in between. CDR1 and CDR2 from the germline V gene are SGHTA and FQGNSA. The length of the CDR3 is 13 residues. Whole-study results and caveats: Later findings reportedly placed an Asian-associated ancestry cluster below the roughly 700-donor mean for N-insertions. A missense variant in DCLRE1C was later tied to TCR beta V- and J-gene trimming. Sequencing artifact likely explains a cluster of highly shared sequence variants.

The chain links TRBV7-2 to TRBJ2-1; D not certain. Source material: PBMCs. The receptor's source is a woman between 25 and 40 years old in good health and CMV-seropositive. For the CDR3, the DNA is TGTGCCAGCAGCTTAGTTGGTAGTAGTGAGCAGTTCTTC. Its protein is CASSLVGSSEQFF.